Below are 10 T cell receptor beta chains sequenced from a single sample in a study of cytomegalovirus exposure and HLA in healthy donors. Researchers ran the PCR with 60 Vbeta and 13 Jbeta primers. Method: immunoSEQ multiplex PCR; TCRdb's copy keeps in-frame clones and lacks some. The data contain around 97,000 clones, roughly 80% of them singletons. Source material: PBMCs. These receptors all stem from a man aged 45 to 65 in good health and CMV-seropositive.

Points on this clone: The same CDR3 also results from other DNA sequences found in this sample. This sequence joins TRBV18 and TRBJ2-3, with D tentatively TRBD2 (5 bases). Germline values: CDR1 KGHSH, CDR2 LQKENI. The CDR3 has 14 amino acids. Trimming removed 1 base at V and 0 bases at J, with 5 bases between. In DNA form, the CDR3 reads TGTGCCAGCTCACCACGGACTAGCACAGATACGCAGTATTTT. It is translated as CASSPRTSTDTQYF.

The chain combines TRBV5-1 with TRBJ2-1, with 13 bases that match TRBD2. CDR3 length: 15 amino acids. The V gene's germline CDR1 is SGHRS and CDR2 YFSETQ. Trimming cost V 4 bases and J 6 bases; bases outside gene matches: 4. The CDR3 DNA reads as TGCGCCAGCAGCCCACTAGCGGGAGGGCCCAATGAGCAGTTCTTC. Its protein product is CASSPLAGGPNEQFF.

The chain couples TRBV19 to TRBJ2-2, with 7 bases that match TRBD2. The germline V gene has CDR1 LNHDA and CDR2 SQIVND (reference sequence). The CDR3 is made up of 15 amino acids. V was clipped by 1 base and J by 3 bases; unmatched bases: 2. CDR3 amino acids: CASSIGGSYTGELFF. The DNA for the CDR3 is TGTGCCAGTAGTATAGGCGGGAGTTACACCGGGGAGCTGTTTTTT.

The rearrangement joins TRBV28 to TRBJ2-7; possible D gene TRBD1, 5 bases. CDR3 length: 12 amino acids. Trimming cost V 7 bases and J 1 base, with 8 bases left between them. The germline V gene has CDR1 MDHEN and CDR2 SYDVKM. Here the CDR3 reads CASMDTSYEQYF. The CDR3 nucleotides read TGTGCCAGCATGGACACATCCTACGAGCAGTACTTC.

V gene TRBV5-6 combines with J gene TRBJ1-5, with D unclear. Per germline, CDR1 SGHDT and CDR2 YYEEEE. This CDR3 is built from 16 residues. V shed 0 bases and J shed 2 bases, with 12 bases lying between them. DNA for the CDR3: TGTGCCAGCAGCTTGGGAGGAGGGATGGGCAATCAGCCCCAGCATTTT. It specifies CASSLGGGMGNQPQHF.

The V call is TRBV6-6, the J call TRBJ1-2; D is perhaps TRBD1 (5 bases). The CDR3 is 13 amino acids. Trimming left V 5 bases short and J 5 bases short, with 12 bases between. The germline V gene encodes CDR1 MNHNY and CDR2 SVGAGI (reference sequence). In DNA form, the CDR3 reads TGTGCCAGCAGTATAAGACAGCTTTATGGCTACACCTTC. It is translated as CASSIRQLYGYTF.

The gene calls are TRBV19 and TRBJ1-1; D is uncertain. V was trimmed by 6 bases and J by 4 bases, leaving 15 bases between them. There are 14 residues in the CDR3. Looked up from germline, CDR1 is LNHDA and CDR2 is SQIVND (reference sequence). This chain's CDR3 is CASRSAPEGTEAFF. The CDR3 bases are TGTGCCAGTAGATCCGCTCCGGAGGGCACTGAAGCTTTCTTT. Looking up the rest from reference TRBV19 and TRBJ1-1 gives the full variable domain: DGGITQSPKYLFRKEGQNVTLSCEQNLNHDAMYWYRQDPGQGLRLIYYSQIVNDFQKGDIAEGYSVSREKKESFPLTVTSAQKNPTAFYLCASRSAPEGTEAFFGQGTRLTVV.

There are a few counts of this clone. The CDR3 reads CASSRGTATQYF. The CDR3, as DNA: TGTGCCAGCTCACGTGGGACAGCTACGCAGTACTTC. This chain links TRBV18 with TRBJ2-7; 7 bases agree with TRBD1. This CDR3 contains 12 residues. The junction had 6 bases not matched to a gene; V was cut back by 4 bases and J by 9 bases. The germline V gene encodes CDR1 KGHSH and CDR2 LQKENI.

The chain carries TRBV7-9 and TRBJ2-7, with a tentative D call TRBD2 (6 bases). Germline assignment: CDR1 SEHNR and CDR2 FQNEAQ (reference sequence). Trimming pared 0 bases from V and 0 bases from J, leaving 12 bases between. This CDR3 region has 16 residues. The CDR3 spells CASSLADYYHSYEQYF. CDR3 sequence (DNA): TGTGCCAGCAGCTTAGCGGACTACTATCACTCCTACGAGCAGTACTTC.

The rearrangement links TRBV7-6 to TRBJ2-5; 10 bases fit TRBD2. The germline V gene encodes CDR1 SGHVS and CDR2 FNYEAQ. The CDR3 is 16 amino acids. V shed 7 bases and J 5 bases; nucleotides not matched to a gene: 13. The CDR3 nucleotides read TGTGCCAGCAAGCAAGGGACTAGCGTATTAGGGGAGACCCAGTACTTC. It translates to CASKQGTSVLGETQYF.